A single sample gave rise to the 7 T cell receptor beta chains below, sequenced in a study of cytomegalovirus exposure and HLA in healthy donors. Use of 60 Vbeta and 13 Jbeta primers characterized the PCR. Using immunoSEQ multiplex PCR, the repertoire was profiled, and TCRdb retains in-frame clones only, with some absent. This sample contains around 150,000 clones. The source material was PBMCs. The receptors were gathered from a man aged 35 to 55 in good health and CMV-seronegative.

This rearrangement joins TRBV6-1 to TRBJ1-5; the match to TRBD1 covers 10 bases. The CDR3 consists of 13 residues. Germline values: CDR1 MNHNS, CDR2 SASEGT. V trimming: 8 bases; J trimming: 4 bases; junction bases outside the gene matches: 2. The CDR3 loop reads CASADRGNQPQHF. The DNA of the CDR3 is TGTGCCAGCGCGGACAGGGGGAATCAGCCCCAGCATTTT.

This CDR3 reads CASSTLPIGSGNTIYF. The CDR3 coding sequence is TGTGCCAGCAGTACCTTACCGATCGGCTCTGGAAACACCATATATTTT. This chain joins TRBV28 and TRBJ1-3; D gene uncertain. The CDR3 runs to 16 residues. V lost 5 bases and J 0 bases, leaving 14 bases between the germline ends. Germline V gives CDR1 MDHEN, CDR2 SYDVKM.

The V call is TRBV7-2, the J call TRBJ2-3; possible D gene TRBD2, 7 bases. This CDR3 region has 15 residues. V was shortened by 1 base and J by 2 bases, with 10 bases between the two germline ends. Per the germline V gene, CDR1 is SGHTA and CDR2 is FQGNSA. CDR3 amino acids: CASSLVAGATDTQYF. CDR3 in DNA: TGTGCCAGCAGCTTAGTGGCGGGGGCCACAGATACGCAGTATTTT. The full variable domain, its missing parts supplied by reference TRBV7-2 and TRBJ2-3, is GAGVSQSPSNKVTEKGKDVELRCDPISGHTALYWYRQSLGQGLEFLIYFQGNSAPDKSGLPSDRFSAERTGGSVSTLTIQRTQQEDSAVYLCASSLVAGATDTQYFGPGTRLTVL.

The chain has TRBV9 and TRBJ1-3; D gene uncertain. CDR1 is SGDLS, CDR2 YYNGEE, per germline. The CDR3 runs 12 residues. V gave up 3 bases and J gave up 3 bases, with 4 bases separating them. The CDR3 region is CASSDHGNTIYF. As DNA, the CDR3 is TGTGCCAGCAGCGATCATGGAAACACCATATATTTT.

The genes are TRBV7-6 and TRBJ1-4; TRBD1 matches at 10 bases. CDR1 and CDR2 (germline): SGHVS, FNYEAQ. The junction had 6 bases not matched to a gene; V was cut back by 4 bases and J by 7 bases. CDR3 length: 15 amino acids. The CDR3 is CASSSGTGVGEKLFF. In nucleotides, the CDR3 is TGTGCCAGCAGCTCGGGGACAGGGGTGGGTGAAAAACTGTTTTTT.

The rearrangement joins TRBV6-6 to TRBJ2-3; 10 nucleotides agree with TRBD2. The CDR3 is 15 amino acids. Germline CDR1 reads MNHNY; CDR2 reads SVGAGI (reference sequence). V dropped 7 bases and J dropped 2; count of bases not matched to a gene: 6. Here the CDR3 DNA reads TGTGCCAGCACCCCCAGCGGGGGGGCCACAGATACGCAGTATTTT. Encoded protein: CASTPSGGATDTQYF.

V is TRBV9 and J is TRBJ1-2; 11 bases are a match to TRBD1. The CDR3 runs 17 residues. Trimming took 4 bases from V and 2 from J; bases not matched to a gene: 10. Germline V gene data show CDR1 as SGDLS and CDR2 as YYNGEE. The CDR3 DNA sequence: TGTGCCAGCAGCTACAGGACAGGGGGCTATTTGAACTATGGCTACACCTTC. Translation: CASSYRTGGYLNYGYTF.